This is a list of T cell receptor beta chains from one sample in a study of blood T cell repertoires in COVID-19. Clones were sequenced by immunoSEQ multiplex PCR, and TCRdb holds only the in-frame ones, with some missing. The data hold hundreds of thousands of clones, with approximately 86% observed a single time. The sequenced sample was peripheral blood. The origin of the receptors is a woman between 50 and 59 years old who had recovered from COVID-19. Each CDR3 is given with its conserved first and last residue. D genes are given only for firm matches. Size is omitted from some rows. Given values are once, few, many or a class for expanded clones.

size,length,J,D,V,DNA,CDR3
.,14,TRBJ2-2,.,TRBV9,TGTGCCAGCAGCGTAGTAACAGGTACCGGGGAGCTGTTTTTT,CASSVVTGTGELFF
.,14,TRBJ2-7,.,TRBV19,TGTGCCAGTAGTATAGTTGCGGGCTCCTACGAGCAGTACTTC,CASSIVAGSYEQYF
once,17,TRBJ1-5,TRBD1,TRBV30,TGTGCCTGGGGGGAGGACAGGGGGGAGAAATGCAATCAGCCCCAGCATTTT,CAWGEDRGEKCNQPQHF
few,19,TRBJ1-2,TRBD1,TRBV4-2,TGTGCCAGCAGCCAAGATACTCGGGACAGGGGACTGCTAGACTATGGCTACACCTTC,CASSQDTRDRGLLDYGYTF
.,15,TRBJ1-2,TRBD1,TRBV6-1,TGTGCCAGCAGTGAAGGACGGACAGGCGACTATGGCTACACCTTC,CASSEGRTGDYGYTF
.,14,TRBJ2-2,.,TRBV5-5,TGTGCCAGCAGCGGGGGCACGGTCACCGGGGAGCTGTTTTTT,CASSGGTVTGELFF
.,12,TRBJ1-2,.,TRBV30,TGTGCCTGGGCCCGGAGCCCGGATGGCTACACCTTC,CAWARSPDGYTF
.,12,TRBJ2-1,.,TRBV6-6,TGTGCCAGCAGTTACCCTTACAATGAGCAGTTCTTC,CASSYPYNEQFF
.,16,TRBJ1-4,.,TRBV4-1,TGCGCCAGCAGCCAAGGTTGGACAGCAACTAATGAAAAACTGTTTTTT,CASSQGWTATNEKLFF
few,14,TRBJ1-2,.,TRBV4-1,TGCGCCAGCAGCCAGCAAGAGAGGGTGGTAGGCTACACCTTC,CASSQQERVVGYTF
.,17,TRBJ2-7,TRBD2,TRBV27,TGTGCCAGCAGTCCACCCTTTCGGGGGAGGGTTCCCTACGAGCAGTACTTC,CASSPPFRGRVPYEQYF
.,15,TRBJ2-1,TRBD2,TRBV6-2/TRBV6-3,TGTGCCAGCAGCCCTAGCGGGAGGGCCTTAAATGAGCAGTTCTTC,CASSPSGRALNEQFF
once,12,TRBJ1-6,.,TRBV27,TGTGCCAGCAGTTTCGGGAATTCACCCCTCCACTTT,CASSFGNSPLHF
.,14,TRBJ1-2,.,TRBV3-1/TRBV3-2,TGTGCCAGCAGCCAACCAGGGTGGAACTATGGCTACACCTTC,CASSQPGWNYGYTF
.,12,TRBJ2-7,.,TRBV30,TGTGCCTACGACATGAGCTCCTACGAGCAGTACTTC,CAYDMSSYEQYF
.,17,TRBJ2-3,.,TRBV18,TGTGCCAGCTCATCACTGCGGGGATCATCTAGCACAGATACGCAGTATTTT,CASSSLRGSSSTDTQYF
.,14,TRBJ1-1,TRBD1,TRBV7-9,TGTGCCAGCAGCTTGACAGGGGCAGAGACTGAAGCTTTCTTT,CASSLTGAETEAFF
.,15,TRBJ1-1,.,TRBV10-3,TGTGCCATCAGTCCCCGGGGAACGATGAACACTGAAGCTTTCTTT,CAISPRGTMNTEAFF
.,17,TRBJ2-4,.,TRBV11-2,TGTGCCAGCAGCTCACAGACAGTCGGAGGGGACAAAAACATTCAGTACTTC,CASSSQTVGGDKNIQYF
.,18,TRBJ2-7,TRBD1,TRBV5-1,TGCGCCAGCAGCCTCCTAGGGTTTGGGACAGGTTCTTCCTACGAGCAGTACTTC,CASSLLGFGTGSSYEQYF
.,15,TRBJ2-7,.,TRBV27,TGTGCCAGCAGACCCGGGGAAAAACAGACCTACGAGCAGTACTTC,CASRPGEKQTYEQYF
.,14,TRBJ2-4,TRBD2,TRBV2,TGTGCCAGCGAACTAGCGGATAATAAAAACATTCAGTACTTC,CASELADNKNIQYF
.,16,TRBJ2-7,TRBD1,TRBV5-1,TGCGCCAGCAGCTTGGCCGCAGGGGGCAGGTATTCCGAGCAGTACTTC,CASSLAAGGRYSEQYF
.,14,TRBJ2-3,.,TRBV7-2,TGTGCCAGCAGCTCTGGGGGGGCCATAGATACGCAGTATTTT,CASSSGGAIDTQYF
.,15,TRBJ1-4,.,TRBV14,TGTGCCAGCAGCCAAGATCGGGGGGCGAGAGAAAAACTGTTTTTT,CASSQDRGAREKLFF
.,12,TRBJ2-3,.,TRBV19,TGTGCCAGTAGCGGGATCAAGGATACGCAGTATTTT,CASSGIKDTQYF
.,13,TRBJ2-3,TRBD2,TRBV9,TGTGCCAGCAGCGTGACTAGCGGGGGGCTTAGGTATTTT,CASSVTSGGLRYF
.,18,TRBJ2-3,TRBD2,TRBV20-1,TGCAGTGCTAGTGGGACTAGCCCCCTCTTTCCTAGCACAGATACGCAGTATTTT,CSASGTSPLFPSTDTQYF
.,20,TRBJ1-2,TRBD1,TRBV4-1,TGCGCCAGCAGCCAGGATCCGGGACAGGGGCCGGGCTCCTCTAACTATGGCTACACCTTC,CASSQDPGQGPGSSNYGYTF
once,14,TRBJ2-1,TRBD2,TRBV27,TGTGCCAGCAAACTAGCGGGAGGGGGGAATGAGCAGTTCTTC,CASKLAGGGNEQFF
.,19,TRBJ2-1,TRBD2,TRBV5-8,TGTGCCAGCAGCTCGTTGACTAGCGGGAGACCCGCCCCCTACAATGAGCAGTTCTTC,CASSSLTSGRPAPYNEQFF
.,14,TRBJ2-1,.,TRBV5-1,TGCGCCAGCAGCCCTTCACAGGGTCGGAATGAGCAGTTCTTC,CASSPSQGRNEQFF
.,14,TRBJ1-4,.,TRBV6-2/TRBV6-3,TGTGCCAGCAGCCGGAACCCCAGGGATGAAAAACTGTTTTTT,CASSRNPRDEKLFF